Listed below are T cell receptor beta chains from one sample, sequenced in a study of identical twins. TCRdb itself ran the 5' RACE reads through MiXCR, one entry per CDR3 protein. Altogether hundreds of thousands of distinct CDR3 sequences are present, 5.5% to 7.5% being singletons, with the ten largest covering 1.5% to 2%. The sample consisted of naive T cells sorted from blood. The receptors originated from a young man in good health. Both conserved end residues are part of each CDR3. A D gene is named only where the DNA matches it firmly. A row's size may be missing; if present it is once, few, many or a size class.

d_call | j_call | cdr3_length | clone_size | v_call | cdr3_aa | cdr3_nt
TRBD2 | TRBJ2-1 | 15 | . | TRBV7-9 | CASSISGRGNNEQFF | TGTGCCAGCAGCATTAGCGGGAGGGGGAACAATGAGCAGTTCTTC
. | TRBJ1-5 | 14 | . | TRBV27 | CASSLNRDNQPQHF | TGTGCCAGCAGTTTAAACAGGGACAATCAGCCCCAGCATTTT
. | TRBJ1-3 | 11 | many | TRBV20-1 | CSASSGNTIYF | TGCAGTGCTTCCTCTGGAAACACCATATATTTT
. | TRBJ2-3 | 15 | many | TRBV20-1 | CSASLPAGNTDTQYF | TGCAGTGCTAGCTTGCCCGCGGGTAACACAGATACGCAGTATTTT
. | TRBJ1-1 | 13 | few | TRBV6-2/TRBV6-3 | CASSYSSTSLAFF | TGTGCCAGCAGTTACTCGAGCACCTCGCTCGCTTTCTTT
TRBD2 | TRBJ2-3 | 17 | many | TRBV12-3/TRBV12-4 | CASSPSGTSGVTYTQYF | TGTGCCAGCAGCCCCTCCGGGACTAGCGGTGTCACATATACGCAGTATTTT
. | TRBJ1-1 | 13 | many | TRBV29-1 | CSVGGNMNTEAFF | TGCAGCGTTGGGGGAAACATGAACACTGAAGCTTTCTTT
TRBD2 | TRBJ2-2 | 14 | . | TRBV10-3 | CATQGLASTGELFF | TGTGCCACCCAAGGACTAGCGAGCACCGGGGAGCTGTTTTTT
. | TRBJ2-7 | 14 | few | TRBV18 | CASSPPDGPYEQYF | TGTGCCAGCTCACCACCTGACGGCCCCTACGAGCAGTACTTC
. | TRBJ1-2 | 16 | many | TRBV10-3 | CAISEYPTGSNYGYTF | TGTGCCATCAGTGAGTACCCGACAGGTAGCAACTATGGCTACACCTTC